These 18 T cell receptor beta chains were all obtained from the same sample, sequenced in a study of T cell repertoires in MIS-A myocarditis. Sequencing was performed with immunoSEQ multiplex PCR; in TCRdb, only in-frame clones are kept and a portion is missing. The sample contains about 11,000 clones, 83% of which appear only once. Material: right ventricle heart tissue obtained at autopsy. These receptors all come from a man younger than 35 with fulminant myocarditis from multisystem inflammatory syndrome in adults (MIS-A) after COVID-19.

The chain combines TRBV29-1 with TRBJ1-2; 8 bases are shared with TRBD1. Germline values: CDR1 SQVTM, CDR2 ANQGSEA. With 6 bases clipped from V and 7 bases from J, the junction kept 10 bases outside the gene matches. This CDR3 is 13 amino acids long. The CDR3 DNA reads TGCAGCGTCCTATCGGACAGGGACGGTGGCTACACCTTC. Translating it yields CSVLSDRDGGYTF.

The chain is built from TRBV30 and TRBJ2-7; no reliable D call. This CDR3 region has 12 residues. Deletions cut 4 bases from V and 0 bases from J, with 7 bases between. In germline, CDR1 is GTSNPN, CDR2 SVGIG (reference sequence). CDR3 nucleotides: TGTGCCTGGACAAGCAGCTCCTACGAGCAGTACTTC. Protein product: CAWTSSSYEQYF.

The chain employs TRBV2 and TRBJ1-2; TRBD1 might be the D (6 bases). Trimming removed 4 bases at V and 8 bases at J, with 14 bases between. The germline CDR1 and CDR2 sequences are SNHLY and FYNNEI. The CDR3 sequence is 13 residues long. The chain's CDR3 is CASSVDRSLGYTF. The CDR3 DNA follows: TGTGCCAGCAGTGTCGACAGGTCACTGGGCTACACCTTC.

Remarks on this clone: Because it lacks the conserved phenylalanine or tryptophan at the end, this CDR3 is likely a read error. It is unclear where the CDR3 begins or ends on the DNA, so no DNA is shown, and the CDR3 is as TCRdb lists it. The chain is built from TRBV2 and TRBJ1-4; no DNA check was done on the table's D call, TRBD1. The CDR3 spans 13 amino acids, including both terminal residues. Germline V CDR1 and CDR2: SNHLY, FYNNEI. This CDR3 reads CASSATGGPVSFC.

V is TRBV4-1 and J is TRBJ1-6, with 8 bases fitting TRBD1. Trimming at V came to 1 base and at J to 9 bases, leaving 5 bases not matched to a gene. Germline assignment: CDR1 MGHRA and CDR2 YSYEKL. This CDR3 spans 15 amino acids. DNA of the CDR3: TGCGCCAGCAGCCAAGCTCACAGGGGGGGTTCACCCCTCCACTTT. Translated, it gives CASSQAHRGGSPLHF.

The chain links TRBV9 to TRBJ1-3; D is perhaps TRBD1 (6 bases). V was trimmed by 1 base and J by 4 bases, leaving 12 bases between them. Germline CDR1 is SGDLS and CDR2 is YYNGEE. This CDR3 is 15 amino acids long. DNA for the CDR3: TGTGCCAGCAGCGTATCAGGGGTGGCAGGAAACACCATATATTTT. Its translation: CASSVSGVAGNTIYF.

Only a few counts were recorded for this clone. The rearrangement joins TRBV7-8 to TRBJ2-5, with TRBD2 as a possible D gene (5 bases). The V gene's germline CDR1 is SGHVS and CDR2 FQNEAQ. This CDR3 region has 18 residues. Trimming pared 0 bases from V and 0 bases from J, leaving 17 bases between. The CDR3 spells CASSLAPSRGTYQETQYF. The CDR3 DNA is TGTGCCAGCAGCTTAGCTCCATCCCGGGGAACGTACCAAGAGACCCAGTACTTC.

The V call is TRBV6-6, the J call TRBJ1-1; unclear D gene. The length of the CDR3 is 12 residues. Germline CDR1 reads MNHNY; CDR2 reads SVGAGI (reference sequence). Trimming left V 0 bases short and J 4 bases short, with 3 bases between. The CDR3 DNA sequence: TGTGCCAGCAGTTACTCGGTCACTGAAGCTTTCTTT. It codes for CASSYSVTEAFF.

The chain couples TRBV30 to TRBJ1-1; no definite D call. The CDR3 contains 16 residues. V was shortened by 0 bases and J by 1 base, with 15 bases between the two germline ends. Germline CDR1 and CDR2: GTSNPN and SVGIG (reference sequence). CDR3 sequence reads: CAWSVLSAQKNTEAFF. CDR3 in DNA: TGTGCCTGGAGTGTATTGTCGGCACAGAAGAACACTGAAGCTTTCTTT. Combining the CDR3 with reference TRBV30 and TRBJ1-1 gives the whole variable domain SQTIHQWPATLVQPVGSPLSLECTVEGTSNPNLYWYRQAAGRGLQLLFYSVGIGQISSEVPQNLSASRPQDRQFILSSKKLLLSDSGFYLCAWSVLSAQKNTEAFFGQGTRLTVV.

CDR3 coding DNA: TGTGCCAGCAGCGCCGGGGACAGGGGCCTCAACTATGGCTACACCTTC. Its protein is CASSAGDRGLNYGYTF. The chain uses TRBV7-9 and TRBJ1-2; TRBD1 aligns across 10 bases. This CDR3 region has 16 residues. The V gene's germline CDR1 is SEHNR and CDR2 FQNEAQ (reference sequence). After removal of 5 bases from V and 2 bases from J, the junction contained 8 bases not matched to a gene.

V and J are TRBV27 and TRBJ2-1; D uncertain. Germline CDR1 and CDR2: MNHEY and SMNVEV (reference sequence). Deletions cut 3 bases from V and 7 bases from J, with 10 bases between. The CDR3 sequence is 13 residues long. The CDR3 DNA sequence: TGTGCCAGCAGTTTGGGATCGAGGAATGAGCAGTTCTTC. Its translation is CASSLGSRNEQFF.

The sample holds a few counts of this clone. The chain joins TRBV5-1 to TRBJ1-4, with D possibly TRBD1 on 5 matching bases. With 3 bases removed from V and 2 bases from J, the gap between germline ends came to 14 bases. This CDR3 has 16 residues. The V gene's germline CDR1 is SGHRS and CDR2 YFSETQ. CDR3 in DNA: TGCGCCAGCAGCTCGGCCCCAGGGTTGACTAATGAAAAACTGTTTTTT. Protein: CASSSAPGLTNEKLFF.

The chain is built from TRBV7-2 and TRBJ1-1; the D gene is possibly TRBD1 (5 bases). From germline, CDR1 is SGHTA and CDR2 FQGNSA. Trimming removed 2 bases at V and 6 bases at J, with 16 bases between. The CDR3 consists of 15 residues. The DNA of the CDR3 is TGTGCCAGCAGCTTATACCCCCCCTTGGGGGCTGAAGCTTTCTTT. This sequence encodes CASSLYPPLGAEAFF.

The genes are TRBV5-1 and TRBJ1-4, with D perhaps TRBD1 (5 bases). V shed 0 bases and J shed 8 bases, with 11 bases lying between them. The length of the CDR3 is 14 residues. Germline V gives CDR1 SGHRS, CDR2 YFSETQ. CDR3 sequence reads: CASSLGGAKEKLFF. The CDR3, as DNA: TGCGCCAGCAGCTTGGGTGGGGCGAAGGAAAAACTGTTTTTT.

The rearrangement joins TRBV7-2 to TRBJ1-3; D is unclear. Trimming shortened V by 0 bases and J by 0 bases, and 9 bases separated the two germline ends. The CDR3 extends over 16 amino acids. From germline, CDR1 is SGHTA and CDR2 FQGNSA. As DNA, the CDR3 is TGTGCCAGCAGCTTAGCGGGTGGGAACTCTGGAAACACCATATATTTT. Its protein is CASSLAGGNSGNTIYF. Using reference TRBV7-2 and TRBJ1-3 for the parts outside the CDR3, the full variable domain is GAGVSQSPSNKVTEKGKDVELRCDPISGHTALYWYRQSLGQGLEFLIYFQGNSAPDKSGLPSDRFSAERTGGSVSTLTIQRTQQEDSAVYLCASSLAGGNSGNTIYFGEGSWLTVV.

The count of this clone is one. The chain carries TRBV19 and TRBJ1-3; D perhaps matches TRBD1 (5 bases). The germline CDR1 and CDR2 sequences are LNHDA and SQIVND (reference sequence). The V end lost 3 bases, the J end lost 10 bases, and 13 bases lay between the germline ends. The CDR3 consists of 13 residues. The CDR3 loop reads CASSMRQGWTIYF. DNA for the CDR3: TGTGCCAGTAGTATGCGGCAGGGTTGGACCATATATTTT.

The chain links TRBV12-3 or TRBV12-4 to TRBJ1-5; D possibly corresponds to TRBD1 (5 bases). The CDR3 runs 13 residues. V was clipped by 8 bases and J by 7 bases, with 15 bases between them. The CDR3 DNA reads as TGTGCCAGCCAAACGGCGGGGGACCAGCCCCAGCATTTT. It is translated as CASQTAGDQPQHF.

With regard to this clone: At one end the junction does not follow the germline gene, possibly because of a read error. The chain joins TRBV19 to TRBJ2-7; the D gene is possibly TRBD1 (6 bases). CDR3 length: 15 amino acids. Germline V gene lookup returns CDR1 LNHDA and CDR2 SQIVND (reference sequence). CDR3 nucleotides: TGTGCCAGTAGTCTAAGTGGCAGGGGCTCCCACGAGCAGTACTTC. Its translation: CASSLSGRGSHEQYF.